This TCR beta chain was recorded in a study of CXCR3-negative and CXCR3-positive naive CD8 T cells. The study, taken as a whole, reports: Similar levels of surface CD5 were seen between naive subsets; TCR strength was inferred from TRB CDR3 properties. In both naive subsets diversity was comparably high, whereas memory CD8+ cells showed much lower diversity.

In regard to this clonotype: Its specificity is unknown.

Every CD8+ subset sample held more than 250,000 flow-sorted cells, done in triplicate. Carrying UMI labels, the TRB cDNA libraries were prepared through 5' RACE. No DNA is given; TCRdb re-called the 5' RACE reads and lists each CDR3 protein once. Recorded for this sample: 40,000 to 45,000 distinct CDR3 sequences. Sequencing input: memory CD8+ T cells from blood. The clonotype comes from a human donor in good health. Some clones in this sample may be carry-over from other donors' samples.

The CDR3 spells CASSYLQLRTGPPEAFF. The chain recombines TRBV6-2 or TRBV6-3 with TRBJ1-1. CDR3 size: 17 residues. CDR1 and CDR2 from the germline V gene are MNHEY and SVGEGT.